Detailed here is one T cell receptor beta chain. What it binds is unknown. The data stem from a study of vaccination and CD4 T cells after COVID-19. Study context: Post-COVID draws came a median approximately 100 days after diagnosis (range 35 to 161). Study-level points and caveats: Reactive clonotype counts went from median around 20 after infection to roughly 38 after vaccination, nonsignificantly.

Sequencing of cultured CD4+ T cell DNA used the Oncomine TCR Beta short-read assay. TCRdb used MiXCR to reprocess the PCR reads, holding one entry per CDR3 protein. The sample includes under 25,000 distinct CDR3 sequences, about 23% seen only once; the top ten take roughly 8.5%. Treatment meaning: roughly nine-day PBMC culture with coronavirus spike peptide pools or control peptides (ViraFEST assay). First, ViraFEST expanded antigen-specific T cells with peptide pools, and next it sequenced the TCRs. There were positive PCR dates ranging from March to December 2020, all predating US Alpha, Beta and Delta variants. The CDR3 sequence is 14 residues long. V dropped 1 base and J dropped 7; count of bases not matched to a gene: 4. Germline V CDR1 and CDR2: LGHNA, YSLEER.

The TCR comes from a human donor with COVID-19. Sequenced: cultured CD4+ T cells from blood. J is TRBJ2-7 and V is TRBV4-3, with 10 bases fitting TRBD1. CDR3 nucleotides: TGCGCCAGCAGCCAAGGGACAGGGGGAGTTGAGCAGTACTTC. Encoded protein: CASSQGTGGVEQYF.